The T cell receptor (beta chain) described here comes from a study of high-grade serous ovarian cancer treatment subgroups. Whole-study results and caveats: TCR clonal relatedness correlated positively with neoantigen level. The analyses considered CDR3 and ignored CDR1 and CDR2. Different patients shared almost no repertoire; same-patient tumors shared about 0.095 to 0.85. Without spatial data, bulk sequencing limits insight into HGSC tumor diversity.

Tumor samples were obtained before definitive surgery or chemotherapy. Deletions cut 5 bases from V and 4 bases from J, with 2 bases between. This CDR3 has 10 amino acids. Germline V gene sequence: CDR1 MDHEN, CDR2 SYDVKM. Data came from immunoSEQ multiplex PCR; TCRdb stores just in-frame clones and leaves some out. The table shows roughly 20,000 clones, with around 75% occurring only once. Worth noting for this clone: Antigen unknown.

The V call is TRBV28, the J call TRBJ1-2; no clear D gene. The TCR sequence derives from a human donor with high-grade serous ovarian cancer. The source material was tumor tissue. The CDR3 DNA reads TGTGCCAGCAGTGGCTATGGCTACACCTTC. This encodes CASSGYGYTF.